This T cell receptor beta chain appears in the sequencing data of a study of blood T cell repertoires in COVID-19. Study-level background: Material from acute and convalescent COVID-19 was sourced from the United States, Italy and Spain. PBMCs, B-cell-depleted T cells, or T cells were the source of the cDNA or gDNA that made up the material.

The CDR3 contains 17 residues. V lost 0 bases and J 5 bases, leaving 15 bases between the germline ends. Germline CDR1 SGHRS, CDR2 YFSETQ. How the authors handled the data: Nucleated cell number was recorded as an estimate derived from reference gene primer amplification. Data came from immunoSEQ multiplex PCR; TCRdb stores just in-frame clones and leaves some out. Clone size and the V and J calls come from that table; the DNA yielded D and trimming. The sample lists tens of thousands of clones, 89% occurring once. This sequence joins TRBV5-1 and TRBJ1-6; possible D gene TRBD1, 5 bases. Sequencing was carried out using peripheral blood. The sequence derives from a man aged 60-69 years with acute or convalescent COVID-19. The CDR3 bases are TGCGCCAGCAGCTTGGAAGGCATCCCAGGGAATAATTCACCCCTCCACTTT. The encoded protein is CASSLEGIPGNNSPLHF.